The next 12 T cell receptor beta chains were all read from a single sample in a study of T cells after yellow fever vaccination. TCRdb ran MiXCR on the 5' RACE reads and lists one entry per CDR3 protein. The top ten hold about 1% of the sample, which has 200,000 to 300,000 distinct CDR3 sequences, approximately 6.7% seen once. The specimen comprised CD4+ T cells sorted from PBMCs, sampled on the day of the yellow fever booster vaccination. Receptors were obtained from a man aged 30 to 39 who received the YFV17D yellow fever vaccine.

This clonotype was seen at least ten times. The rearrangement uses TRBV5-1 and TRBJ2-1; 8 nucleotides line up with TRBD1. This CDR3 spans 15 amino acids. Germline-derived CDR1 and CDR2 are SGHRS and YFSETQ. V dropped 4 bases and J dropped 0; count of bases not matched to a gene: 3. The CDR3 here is CASSITGGSYNEQFF. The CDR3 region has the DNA TGCGCCAGCAGCATTACAGGGGGCTCCTACAATGAGCAGTTCTTC.

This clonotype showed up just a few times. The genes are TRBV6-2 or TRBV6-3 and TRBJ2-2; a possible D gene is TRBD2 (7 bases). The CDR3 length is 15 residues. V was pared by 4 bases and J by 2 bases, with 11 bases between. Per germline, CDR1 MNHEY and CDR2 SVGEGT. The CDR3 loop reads CASSLRGRNTGELFF. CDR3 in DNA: TGTGCCAGCAGTTTGCGGGGGCGAAACACCGGGGAGCTGTTTTTT.

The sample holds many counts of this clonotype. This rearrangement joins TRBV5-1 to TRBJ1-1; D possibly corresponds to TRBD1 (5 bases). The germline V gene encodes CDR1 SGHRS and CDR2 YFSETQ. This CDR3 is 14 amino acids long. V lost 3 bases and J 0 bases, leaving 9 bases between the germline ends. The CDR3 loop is CASSSGALNTEAFF. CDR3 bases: TGCGCCAGCAGCTCTGGGGCCTTGAACACTGAAGCTTTCTTT.

CDR3 sequence reads: CSARPPIGSVAGNTIYF. As DNA, the CDR3 is TGCAGTGCTAGACCCCCTATAGGTAGTGTGGCTGGAAACACCATATATTTT. V gene TRBV20-1 combines with J gene TRBJ1-3; the D is unclear. This CDR3 contains 17 residues. The V gene's germline CDR1 is DFQATT and CDR2 SNEGSKA (reference sequence). V was clipped by 2 bases and J by 2 bases, with 19 bases between them.

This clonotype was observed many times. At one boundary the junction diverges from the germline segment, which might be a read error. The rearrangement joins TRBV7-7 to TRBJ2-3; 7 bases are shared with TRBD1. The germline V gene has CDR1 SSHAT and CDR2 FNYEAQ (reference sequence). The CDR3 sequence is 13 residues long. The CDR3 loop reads CASTTGASDTQYF. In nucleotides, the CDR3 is TGTGCTAGCACTACAGGGGCCTCAGATACGCAGTATTTT. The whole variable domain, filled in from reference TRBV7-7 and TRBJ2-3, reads GAGVSQSPRYKVTKRGQDVTLRCDPISSHATLYWYQQALGQGPEFLTYFNYEAQPDKSGLPSDRFSAERPEGSISTLTIQRTEQRDSAMYRCASTTGASDTQYFGPGTRLTVL.

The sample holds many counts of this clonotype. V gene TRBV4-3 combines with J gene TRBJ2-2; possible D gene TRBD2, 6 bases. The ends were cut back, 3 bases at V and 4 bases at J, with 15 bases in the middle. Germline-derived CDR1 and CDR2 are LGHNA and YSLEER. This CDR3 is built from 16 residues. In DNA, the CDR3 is TGCGCCAGCAGCCAGGGTACTAGCCTCAGCACCGGGGAGCTGTTTTTT. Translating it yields CASSQGTSLSTGELFF.

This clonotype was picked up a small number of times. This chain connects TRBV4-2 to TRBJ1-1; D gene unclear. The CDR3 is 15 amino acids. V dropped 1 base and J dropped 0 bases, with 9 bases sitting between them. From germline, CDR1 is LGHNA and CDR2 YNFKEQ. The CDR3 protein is CASSQGPGMNTEAFF. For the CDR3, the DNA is TGTGCCAGCAGCCAAGGTCCCGGGATGAACACTGAAGCTTTCTTT.

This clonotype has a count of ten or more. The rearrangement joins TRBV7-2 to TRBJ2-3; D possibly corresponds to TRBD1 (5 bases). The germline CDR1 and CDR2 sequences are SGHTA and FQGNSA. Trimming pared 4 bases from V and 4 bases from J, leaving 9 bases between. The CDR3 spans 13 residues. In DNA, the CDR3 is TGTGCCAGCAGCTCAGGGTTACCAGATACGCAGTATTTT. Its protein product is CASSSGLPDTQYF.

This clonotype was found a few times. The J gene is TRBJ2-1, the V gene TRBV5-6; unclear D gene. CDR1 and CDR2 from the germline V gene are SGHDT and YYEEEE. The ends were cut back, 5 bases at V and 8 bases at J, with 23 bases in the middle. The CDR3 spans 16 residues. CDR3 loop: CASSSKMSWSFDEQFF. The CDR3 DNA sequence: TGTGCCAGCAGTTCAAAGATGTCTTGGTCGTTCGATGAGCAGTTCTTC.

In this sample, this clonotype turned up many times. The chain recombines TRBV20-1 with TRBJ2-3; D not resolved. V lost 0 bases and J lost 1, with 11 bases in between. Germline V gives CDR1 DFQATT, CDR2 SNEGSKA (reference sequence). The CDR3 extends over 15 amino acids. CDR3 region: CSARDPGSGTDTQYF. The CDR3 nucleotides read TGCAGTGCTAGAGATCCGGGCAGCGGCACAGATACGCAGTATTTT.

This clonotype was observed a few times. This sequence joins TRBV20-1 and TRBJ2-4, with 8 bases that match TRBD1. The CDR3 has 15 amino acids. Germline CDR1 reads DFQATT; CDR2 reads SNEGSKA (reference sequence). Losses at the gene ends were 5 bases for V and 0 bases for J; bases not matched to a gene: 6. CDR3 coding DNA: TGCAGTGCTGGGTGGACAGGGCGAGCCAAAAACATTCAGTACTTC. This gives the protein CSAGWTGRAKNIQYF.

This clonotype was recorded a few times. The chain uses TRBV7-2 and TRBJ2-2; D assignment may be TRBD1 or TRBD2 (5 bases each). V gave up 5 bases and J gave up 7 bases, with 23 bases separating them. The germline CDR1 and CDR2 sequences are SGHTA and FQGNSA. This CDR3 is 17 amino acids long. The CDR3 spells CASSPSSPRFGGGELFF. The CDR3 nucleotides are TGTGCCAGCAGCCCCTCGTCTCCCCGATTTGGGGGCGGGGAGCTGTTTTTT.